This T cell receptor beta chain was obtained from a study of OX40 agonist ivuxolimab in advanced cancers. Looking at the study overall: Anti-PD-1, anti-PD-L1 or anti-CTLA-4 therapy given earlier was allowed, and roughly 40% had some.

Of note for this clone: Its target is unknown.

Broader study findings: CD8+ T cells (on average) carried more expanded clones than CD4+ T cells. Clonal expansion was seen in CD4+ and CD8+ blood T cells by week 6 at 0.1 to 3.0 mg/kg.

Assay used: immunoSEQ multiplex PCR; TCRdb lists only in-frame clones, some missing. The sample has 90,000 to 100,000 clones; approximately 80% are singletons. CDR1 and CDR2 (germline): SGHAT, FQNNGV. The V end was cut by 5 bases, the J end by 0 bases, with 7 bases between. The CDR3 has 13 amino acids. The origin of this receptor is an adult with an advanced solid tumor such as melanoma, head and neck, liver or kidney cancer. The genes are TRBV11-2 and TRBJ1-1; D is unresolved. The sample was CD4+ or CD8+ T cells sorted from blood, taken in a trial of the OX40 agonist ivuxolimab. The CDR3: CASSLKVNTEAFF. The CDR3 DNA follows: TGTGCCAGCAGCCTCAAAGTGAACACTGAAGCTTTCTTT.